What follows describes a single TCR beta chain. Its target is not known. The sample comes from a study of T-cell memory formation after mild COVID-19. The CDR3 is made up of 15 amino acids. Per germline, CDR1 SGHRS and CDR2 YFSETQ. V lost 4 bases to trimming and J lost 0 bases, with 11 bases between them. A 5'RACE reaction primed in the constant segment made cDNA libraries of TCR alpha and TCR beta, and these carried sample barcodes and UMIs. One entry per CDR3 protein, called by TCRdb with MiXCR from the 5' RACE reads. The sample has over 300,000 distinct CDR3 sequences; more than 20% are singletons. Notes on the study in general: Later expanders leaned CD4+, whereas clones that contracted between day 15 and 85 were balanced CD4/CD8. Largely, contracting CD4+ clones fell within CM and EM, and contracting CD8+ clones within EMRA. Some responding clones appeared in pre-infection memory, suggesting cross-reactive memory joined.

This TCR came from a man younger than 35 who had mild COVID-19 (a few samples of this study predate the infection). Cell type and time point are not known. The V gene is TRBV5-1, the J gene TRBJ1-3; D gene ambiguous. The sample comprised PBMCs or a T cell subset sorted from them (not recorded which). For the CDR3, the DNA is TGCGCCAGCAGCGCCGGACTGTACTCTGGAAACACCATATATTTT. Encoded protein: CASSAGLYSGNTIYF.